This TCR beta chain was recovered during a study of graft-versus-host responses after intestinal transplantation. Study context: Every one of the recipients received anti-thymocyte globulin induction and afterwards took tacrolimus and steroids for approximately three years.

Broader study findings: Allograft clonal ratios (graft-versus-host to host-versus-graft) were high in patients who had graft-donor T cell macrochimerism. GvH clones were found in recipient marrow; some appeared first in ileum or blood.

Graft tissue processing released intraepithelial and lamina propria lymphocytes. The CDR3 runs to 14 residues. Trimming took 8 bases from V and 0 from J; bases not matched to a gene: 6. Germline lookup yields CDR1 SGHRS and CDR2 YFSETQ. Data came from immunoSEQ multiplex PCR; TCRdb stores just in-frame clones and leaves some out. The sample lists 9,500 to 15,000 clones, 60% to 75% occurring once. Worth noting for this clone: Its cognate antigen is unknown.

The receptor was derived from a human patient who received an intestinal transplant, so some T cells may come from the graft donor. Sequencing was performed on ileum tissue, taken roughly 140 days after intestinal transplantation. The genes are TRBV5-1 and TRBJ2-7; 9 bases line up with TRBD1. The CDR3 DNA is TGCGCCAGTAGCCGGGACAGGGTCTCCTACGAGCAGTACTTC. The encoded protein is CASSRDRVSYEQYF.